The rows below give T cell receptor beta chains drawn from one sample of a study of T cells in Graves' hyperthyroidism and ophthalmopathy. TCRdb fed the multiplex PCR reads into MiXCR, producing one record per CDR3 protein. The table has around 56,000 distinct CDR3 sequences, around 53% seen once; the top ten hold about 3.3%. The sequencing input was blood. Receptors were obtained from a woman aged 60-75 years with Graves' ophthalmopathy. Each CDR3 is given without its conserved first and last residue.

TRBJ2-6 TRBV27 ASSPGTSGANVLT
TRBJ2-1 TRBV7-3 ASSPTAGGGEQF
TRBJ1-1 TRBV9 ASSETGTPPDTEAC
TRBJ1-1 TRBV19 ASSIGGLNTEAF
TRBJ1-5 TRBV4-1 ASSQDRQPYSNQPQH
TRBJ1-1 TRBV6-1 ASSAWTSTEAF
TRBJ1-5 TRBV5-1 ASSRGRRNQPQH
TRBJ2-7 TRBV2 ASRGQRTGELY
TRBJ1-5 TRBV10-3 AIGGGTVYSNQPQH
TRBJ2-1 TRBV25-1 ASNGREKQF
TRBJ2-7 TRBV5-5 ASSLARSPTYEQY
TRBJ2-7 TRBV20-1 SAEGGDSLQSSYEQY
TRBJ2-1 TRBV6-4 ASGAWIRLEAYNEQF
TRBJ1-1 TRBV20-1 SAMGQGSNEAF
TRBJ2-1 TRBV10-1 ASSDGREPYNEQF
TRBJ2-1 TRBV19 ASSIQGDEQF